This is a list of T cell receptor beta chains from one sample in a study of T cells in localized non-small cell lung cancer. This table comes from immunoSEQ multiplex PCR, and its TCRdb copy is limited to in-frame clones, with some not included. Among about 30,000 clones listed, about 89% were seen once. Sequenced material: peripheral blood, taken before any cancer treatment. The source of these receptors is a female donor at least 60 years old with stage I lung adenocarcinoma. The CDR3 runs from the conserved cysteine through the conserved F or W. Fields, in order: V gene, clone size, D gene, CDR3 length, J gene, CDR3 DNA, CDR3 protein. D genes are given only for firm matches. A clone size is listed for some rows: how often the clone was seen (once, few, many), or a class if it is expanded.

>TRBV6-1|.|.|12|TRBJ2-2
TGTGCCAGCAGTGGGCCCCCCGGGGAGCTGTTTTTT
CASSGPPGELFF
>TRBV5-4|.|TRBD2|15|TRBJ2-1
TGTGCCAGCAGCTCAACTAGCGGGGTATACAATGAGCAGTTCTTC
CASSSTSGVYNEQFF
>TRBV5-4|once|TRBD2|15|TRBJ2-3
TGTGCCTTCTACCCCAGCGGGACTGAAACAGATACGCAGTATTTT
CAFYPSGTETDTQYF
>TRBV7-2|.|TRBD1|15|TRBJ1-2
TGTGCCAGCACCTCAGGACCGGGACAGAGCTATGGCTACACCTTC
CASTSGPGQSYGYTF
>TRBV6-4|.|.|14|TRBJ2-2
TGTGCCAGCAGTGGGGAGTGGAACACCGGGGAGCTGTTTTTT
CASSGEWNTGELFF
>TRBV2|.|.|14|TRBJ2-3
TGTGCCAGCAGTAGGGACCGTAGCACAGATACGCAGTATTTT
CASSRDRSTDTQYF
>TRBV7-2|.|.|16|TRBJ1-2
TGTGCCAGCAGCTTAGTAGGCAGCGCGTTCTACTATGGCTACACCTTC
CASSLVGSAFYYGYTF
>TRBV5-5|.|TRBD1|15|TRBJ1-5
TGTGCCAGCAGTTTTACAGGGGGCTTTGGGCAGCCCCAGCATTTT
CASSFTGGFGQPQHF
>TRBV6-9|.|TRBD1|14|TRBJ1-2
TGTGCCAGCAGTTGGGGACAGACCTACTATGGCTACACCTTC
CASSWGQTYYGYTF
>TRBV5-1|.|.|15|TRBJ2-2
TGCGCCTCGTCAACTGGGAATCTAAGGACCGGGGAGCTGTTTTTT
CASSTGNLRTGELFF
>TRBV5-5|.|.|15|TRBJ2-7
TGTGCCAGCAGCTTGGCAGCTTCGAGCTCCTACGAGCAGTACTTC
CASSLAASSSYEQYF
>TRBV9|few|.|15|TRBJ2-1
TGTGCCAGCAGCGTAGTGGATAACTCCTACAATGAGCAGTTCTTC
CASSVVDNSYNEQFF
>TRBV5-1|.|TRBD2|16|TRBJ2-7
TGCGCCAGCAGCTTGGCCGTCGGGAGGGCCAACTACGAGCAGTACTTC
CASSLAVGRANYEQYF
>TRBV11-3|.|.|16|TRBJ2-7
TGTGCCAGCAGCTTGGGGAGGGGAACGGGGGGCGACGAGCAGTACTTC
CASSLGRGTGGDEQYF
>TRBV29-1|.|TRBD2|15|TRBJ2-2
TGCAGCGTTGTTAGACTAGCGGGAGGTACCGGGGAGCTGTTTTTT
CSVVRLAGGTGELFF
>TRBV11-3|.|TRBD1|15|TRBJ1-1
TGTGCCAGCAGCGCCTCGGGACAGGGTAACACTGAAGCTTTCTTT
CASSASGQGNTEAFF
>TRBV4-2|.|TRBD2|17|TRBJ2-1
TGTGCCAGCAGCCGGACTTCCGGGACTACACAGAACAATGAGCAGTTCTTC
CASSRTSGTTQNNEQFF
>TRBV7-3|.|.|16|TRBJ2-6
TGTGCCAGCAGCCCGGCCCCAGGGACTGGGGCCAACGTCCTGACTTTC
CASSPAPGTGANVLTF
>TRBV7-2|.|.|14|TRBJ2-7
TGTGCCAGCAGCCGCGCTAGGGAGGAGTACGAGCAGTACTTC
CASSRAREEYEQYF
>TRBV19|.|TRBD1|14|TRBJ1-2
TGTGCCAGTAGTATACAGGGGGAGTACTATGGCTACACCTTC
CASSIQGEYYGYTF
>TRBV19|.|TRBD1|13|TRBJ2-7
TGTGCCAGTAGTATGAGACAGGGGAACGAGCAGTACTTC
CASSMRQGNEQYF
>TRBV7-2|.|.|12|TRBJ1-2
TGTGCCAGCAGCTTAGGCAACTATGGCTACACCTTC
CASSLGNYGYTF
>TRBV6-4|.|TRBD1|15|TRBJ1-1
TGTGCCAGGATTGAGGGACAGGGGTTTGGGACTGAAGCTTTCTTT
CARIEGQGFGTEAFF
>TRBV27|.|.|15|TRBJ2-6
TGTGCCAGCAGTTTATGGCCAGTCGGGGCCAACGTCCTGACTTTC
CASSLWPVGANVLTF
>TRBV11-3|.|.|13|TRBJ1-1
TGTGCCAGCAGCTTAGGGGAGAACACTGAAGCTTTCTTT
CASSLGENTEAFF
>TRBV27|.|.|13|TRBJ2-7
TGTGCCAGCAGTTTATCGCGCTCCTACGAGCAGTACTTC
CASSLSRSYEQYF
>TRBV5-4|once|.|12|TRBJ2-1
TGTGCCAGCAGCTTCTCTGGAGATGAGCAGTTCTTC
CASSFSGDEQFF
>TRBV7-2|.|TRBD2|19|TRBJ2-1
TGTGCCAGCAGCTTAGAAAGTAGCGGGAGAGGACCCCTCTACAATGAGCAGTTCTTC
CASSLESSGRGPLYNEQFF
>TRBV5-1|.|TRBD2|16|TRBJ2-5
TGCGCCAGCAGCCCCACTTTAGCGGCGGGAGAAGAGACCCAGTACTTC
CASSPTLAAGEETQYF
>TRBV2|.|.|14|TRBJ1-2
TGTGCCAGCAGTGAGGGGCAGGGTGGTGATGGCTACACCTTC
CASSEGQGGDGYTF
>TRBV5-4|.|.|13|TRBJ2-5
TGTGCCTTTTCCGGGGAGTACCAAGAGACCCAGTACTTC
CAFSGEYQETQYF
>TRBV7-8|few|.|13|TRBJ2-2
TGTGCCAGCAGCAGGGACGCCACCGGGGAGCTGTTTTTT
CASSRDATGELFF
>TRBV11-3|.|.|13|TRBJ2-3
TGTGCCAGCAGCCTAGGGGCAAGGGATACGCAGTATTTT
CASSLGARDTQYF
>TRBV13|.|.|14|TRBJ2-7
TGTGCCAGCAGCTCCCGACGGCCTGTTGCCGAGCAGTACTTC
CASSSRRPVAEQYF
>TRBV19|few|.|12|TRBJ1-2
TGTGCCAGTAGTATTCAGGGAACGGGCTACACCTTC
CASSIQGTGYTF
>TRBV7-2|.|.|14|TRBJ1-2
TGTGCCAGCAGCCCCAGGGCAGAACGGTATGGCTACACCTTC
CASSPRAERYGYTF
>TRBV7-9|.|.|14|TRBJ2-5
TGTGCCAGCAGCTTACCGCCGTACCAAGAGACCCAGTACTTC
CASSLPPYQETQYF
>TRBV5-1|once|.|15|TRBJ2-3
TGCGCCAGCAGCTTGGGGGTCAGAGGGACAGATACGCAGTATTTT
CASSLGVRGTDTQYF
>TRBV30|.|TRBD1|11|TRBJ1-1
TGTGCCTGGAGTCTACAGGGGTCGACTTTCTTT
CAWSLQGSTFF
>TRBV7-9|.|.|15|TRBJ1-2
TGTGCCAGCAGCTTAGACAGGGTTGCTAACTATGGCTACACCTTC
CASSLDRVANYGYTF
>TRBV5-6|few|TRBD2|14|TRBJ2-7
TGTGCCAGCAGCTTGTCCCGGACTAGCGACGAGCAGTACTTC
CASSLSRTSDEQYF
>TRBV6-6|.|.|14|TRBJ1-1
TGTGCCAGCAGTTACTCCGGGAGAAGACCTGAAGCTTTCTTT
CASSYSGRRPEAFF
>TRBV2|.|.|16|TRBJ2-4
TGTGCCAGCAGTGAAGAGGGGGGCGATGCCAAAAACATTCAGTACTTC
CASSEEGGDAKNIQYF
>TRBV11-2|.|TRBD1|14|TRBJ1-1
TGTGCCAGCAGCCATCAGGGGGGATTGACTGAAGCTTTCTTT
CASSHQGGLTEAFF
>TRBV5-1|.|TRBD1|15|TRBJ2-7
TGCGCCAGCAGCAGCGGACAGGGGAATTTTGGCGAGCAGTACTTC
CASSSGQGNFGEQYF
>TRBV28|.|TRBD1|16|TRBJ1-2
TGTGCCAGCAGTCAAACCGGGACAGGGCGAAATTATGGCTACACCTTC
CASSQTGTGRNYGYTF
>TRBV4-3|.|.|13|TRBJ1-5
TGCGCCAGCAGCCAAGAAGGGGATCAGCCCCAGCATTTT
CASSQEGDQPQHF
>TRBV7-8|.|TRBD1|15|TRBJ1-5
TGTGCCAGCAGCTTGCTCACAGGGGGAGGACAGCCCCAGCATTTT
CASSLLTGGGQPQHF
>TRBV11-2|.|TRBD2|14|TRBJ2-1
TGTGCCAGCAGCCCTAGCGGGATGTACAATGAGCAGTTCTTC
CASSPSGMYNEQFF